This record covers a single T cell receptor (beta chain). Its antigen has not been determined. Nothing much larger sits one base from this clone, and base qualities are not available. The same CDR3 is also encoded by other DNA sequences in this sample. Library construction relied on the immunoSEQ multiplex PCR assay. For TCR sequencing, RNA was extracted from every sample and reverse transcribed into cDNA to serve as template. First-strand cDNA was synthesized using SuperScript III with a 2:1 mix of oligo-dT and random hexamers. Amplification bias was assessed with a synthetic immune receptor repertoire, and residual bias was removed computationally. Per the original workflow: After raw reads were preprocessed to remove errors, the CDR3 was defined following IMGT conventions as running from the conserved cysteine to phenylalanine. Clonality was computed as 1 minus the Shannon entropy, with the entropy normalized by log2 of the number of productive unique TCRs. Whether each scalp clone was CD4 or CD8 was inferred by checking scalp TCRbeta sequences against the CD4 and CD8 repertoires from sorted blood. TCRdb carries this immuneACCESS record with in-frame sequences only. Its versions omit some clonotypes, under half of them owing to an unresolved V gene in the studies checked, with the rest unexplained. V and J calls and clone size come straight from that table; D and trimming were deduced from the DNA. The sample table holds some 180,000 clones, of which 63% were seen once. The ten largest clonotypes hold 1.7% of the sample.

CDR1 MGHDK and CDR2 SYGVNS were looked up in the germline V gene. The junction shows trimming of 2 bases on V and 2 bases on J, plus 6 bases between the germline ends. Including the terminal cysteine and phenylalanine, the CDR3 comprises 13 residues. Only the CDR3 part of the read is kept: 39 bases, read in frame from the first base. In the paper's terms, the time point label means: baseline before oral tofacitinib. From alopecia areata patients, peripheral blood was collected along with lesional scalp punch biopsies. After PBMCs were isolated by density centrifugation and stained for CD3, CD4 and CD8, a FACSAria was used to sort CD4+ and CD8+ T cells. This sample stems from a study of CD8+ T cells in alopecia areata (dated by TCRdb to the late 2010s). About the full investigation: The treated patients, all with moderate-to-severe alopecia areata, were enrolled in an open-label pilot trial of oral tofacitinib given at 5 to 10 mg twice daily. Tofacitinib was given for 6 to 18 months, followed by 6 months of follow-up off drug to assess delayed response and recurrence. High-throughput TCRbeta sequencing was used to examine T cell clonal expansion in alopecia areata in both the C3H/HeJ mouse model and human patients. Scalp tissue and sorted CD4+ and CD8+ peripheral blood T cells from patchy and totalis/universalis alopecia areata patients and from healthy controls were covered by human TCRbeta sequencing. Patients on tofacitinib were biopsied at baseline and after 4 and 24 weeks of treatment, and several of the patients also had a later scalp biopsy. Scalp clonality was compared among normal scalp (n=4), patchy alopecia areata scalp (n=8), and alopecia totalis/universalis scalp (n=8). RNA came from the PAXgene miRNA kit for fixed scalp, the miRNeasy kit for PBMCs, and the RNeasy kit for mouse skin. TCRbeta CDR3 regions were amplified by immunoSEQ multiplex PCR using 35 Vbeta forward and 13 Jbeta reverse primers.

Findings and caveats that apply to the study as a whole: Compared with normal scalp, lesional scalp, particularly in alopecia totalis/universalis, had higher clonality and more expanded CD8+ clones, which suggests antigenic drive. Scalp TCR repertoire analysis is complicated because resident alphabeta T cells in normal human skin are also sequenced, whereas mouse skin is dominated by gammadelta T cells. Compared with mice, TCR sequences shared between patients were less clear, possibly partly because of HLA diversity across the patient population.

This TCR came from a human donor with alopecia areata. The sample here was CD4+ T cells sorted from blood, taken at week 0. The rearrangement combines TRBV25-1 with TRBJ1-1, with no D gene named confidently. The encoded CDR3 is CASSEGRNTEAFF. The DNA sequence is TGTGCCAGCAGTGAAGGGCGAAACACTGAAGCTTTCTTT.